This T cell receptor (beta chain) was sequenced in a study of radiotherapy plus CTLA-4 blockade in lung cancer. Clones were sequenced by immunoSEQ multiplex PCR, and TCRdb holds only the in-frame ones, with some missing. Found here are tens of thousands of clones, about 72% of them singletons; the top ten hold roughly 3.1%. Alongside CTLA-4 blockade with ipilimumab, patients with chemo-refractory metastatic non-small-cell lung cancer received focal radiation. Sample: peripheral blood, taken from a patient treated with radiotherapy plus ipilimumab. The clonotype was recovered from a human donor with non-small cell lung cancer who had a complete response to radiotherapy plus ipilimumab.

The CDR3 protein is CASSIPRGTGNTIYF. CDR3 coding DNA: TGTGCCAGTAGTATCCCCAGGGGGACTGGAAACACCATATATTTT. The V call is TRBV19, the J call TRBJ1-3, with 7 nucleotides matching TRBD1. The ends lost 3 bases at V and 2 bases at J; junction bases unmatched: 4. Germline CDR1 is LNHDA and CDR2 is SQIVND (reference sequence). The CDR3 covers 15 residues.